One and the same sample provided the 14 T cell receptor beta chains below, sequenced in a study of PD-L1 blockade in urothelial cancer. Repertoires were generated with immunoSEQ multiplex PCR, while TCRdb's copy carries only in-frame clones and drops some. The table has under 35,000 clones, 89% seen once; the top ten hold 8%. Time point noted: peripheral blood 6 weeks after treatment start. The sequencing used PBMCs, collected around atezolizumab (anti-PD-L1) treatment. These receptors were obtained from an elderly man with urothelial cancer.

The chain has TRBV19 and TRBJ1-4; 11 nucleotides line up with TRBD1. CDR1 is LNHDA, CDR2 SQIVND, per germline (reference sequence). The CDR3 loop spans 18 amino acids. Trimming took 2 bases from V and 6 from J; bases not matched to a gene: 11. The CDR3 loop is CASSISPTDRGHDEKLFF. The DNA of the CDR3 is TGTGCCAGTAGTATAAGCCCCACGGACAGGGGGCACGATGAAAAACTGTTTTTT.

The chain joins TRBV2 to TRBJ1-3; 8 bases line up with TRBD1. The J segment lost 0 bases and the V segment lost 6 bases, leaving 1 base of the junction unmatched. CDR1 SNHLY and CDR2 FYNNEI come from the germline V gene. The CDR3 contains 14 residues. Written as DNA, the CDR3 is TGTGCCAGCAGCGGGACAGGCTCTGGAAACACCATATATTTT. Its protein is CASSGTGSGNTIYF.

The V call is TRBV19, the J call TRBJ1-2; D is undetermined. V lost 0 bases and J 3 bases, leaving 5 bases between the germline ends. CDR1 is LNHDA and CDR2 is SQIVND in the germline V gene (reference sequence). This CDR3 region has 13 residues. The CDR3 DNA sequence: TGTGCCAGTAGTATAGACCTCGACTATGGCTACACCTTC. This sequence encodes CASSIDLDYGYTF.

The V call is TRBV6-6, the J call TRBJ1-2, with 8 bases matching TRBD1. Unmatched junction bases numbered 9, after V lost 5 bases and J lost 4 bases. The length of the CDR3 is 15 residues. The germline V gene has CDR1 MNHNY and CDR2 SVGAGI (reference sequence). CDR3 nucleotide sequence: TGTGCCAGCAGTCGTGGACAGGGAGATGTCTATGGCTACACCTTC. This encodes CASSRGQGDVYGYTF.

The chain couples TRBV1 to TRBJ2-7; the table's D gene call, TRBD1, was not cross checked with the DNA. TRBV1 corresponds to a pseudogene. The CDR3 is made up of 16 amino acids. CDR3 sequence reads: CTSSQDGTGRAYEQYF. As DNA, the CDR3 is TGCACCAGCAGCCAAGATGGGACAGGGAGGGCCTACGAGCAGTACTTC.

The rearrangement links TRBV19 to TRBJ1-1; 8 bases map to TRBD1. There are 19 residues in the CDR3. V dropped 0 bases and J dropped 3; count of bases not matched to a gene: 15. Germline loops: CDR1 LNHDA, CDR2 SQIVND (reference sequence). CDR3 DNA sequence: TGTGCCAGTAGTATAGATCCGACAGGGGATTTTGTATTTTACACTGAAGCTTTCTTT. This sequence encodes CASSIDPTGDFVFYTEAFF.

The rearrangement uses TRBV27 and TRBJ2-1; perhaps TRBD2 as D (6 bases). V lost 6 bases and J lost 7, with 16 bases in between. There are 14 residues in the CDR3. The germline V gene has CDR1 MNHEY and CDR2 SMNVEV (reference sequence). CDR3 residues: CASSGSSGVNEQFF. CDR3 bases: TGTGCCAGCAGCGGGAGCAGCGGTGTGAATGAGCAGTTCTTC.

The rearrangement joins TRBV6-1 to TRBJ2-1; 7 bases are shared with TRBD1. This CDR3 has 12 residues. V was clipped by 7 bases and J by 6 bases; unmatched bases: 3. The germline V gene has CDR1 MNHNS and CDR2 SASEGT. The CDR3 DNA is TGTGCCAGCAACTACAGGGGCAATGAGCAGTTCTTC. Amino acid sequence: CASNYRGNEQFF.

The rearrangement uses TRBV9 and TRBJ2-1; 12 nucleotides agree with TRBD1. From germline, CDR1 is SGDLS and CDR2 YYNGEE. The CDR3 extends over 16 amino acids. Losses at the gene ends were 0 bases for V and 4 bases for J; bases not matched to a gene: 2. CDR3 bases: TGTGCCAGCAGCGTAGAGGGACAGGGGGCATACAATGAGCAGTTCTTC. Its translation is CASSVEGQGAYNEQFF.

The chain recombines TRBV10-3 with TRBJ2-5; unclear D gene. The CDR3 sequence is 14 residues long. V was cut by 2 bases and J by 5 bases, with 12 bases left in between. Germline CDR1 reads ENHRY; CDR2 reads SYGVKD. The CDR3 nucleotides read TGTGCCATCAGTGAGCCCCCCCAAGAGGAGACCCAGTACTTC. This translates into CAISEPPQEETQYF.

The CDR3 DNA follows: TGTGCCAGCAGTTTCGTTCAGGGGAGAAGTGAGCAGTTCTTC. Translation gives CASSFVQGRSEQFF. This rearrangement joins TRBV28 to TRBJ2-1, with D maybe TRBD1 (6 bases). Per the germline V gene, CDR1 is MDHEN and CDR2 is SYDVKM. The CDR3 is 14 amino acids. Trimming left V 3 bases short and J 9 bases short, with 15 bases between.

This chain connects TRBV10-3 to TRBJ2-1; 9 nucleotides agree with TRBD2. Germline values: CDR1 ENHRY, CDR2 SYGVKD. V was pared by 0 bases and J by 2 bases, with 11 bases of the junction left unmatched. The CDR3 spans 19 residues. CDR3 loop: CAISESALAGPSTYNEQFF. CDR3 sequence (DNA): TGTGCCATCAGTGAGTCGGCGCTAGCGGGACCATCGACCTACAATGAGCAGTTCTTC.

The chain links TRBV28 to TRBJ1-2; D unclear. CDR1 MDHEN and CDR2 SYDVKM come from the germline V gene. The CDR3 is 15 residues long. Trimming removed 5 bases at V and 1 base at J, with 14 bases between. The CDR3 loop is CASSPSQQFNYGYTF. DNA for the CDR3: TGTGCCAGCAGTCCCTCCCAACAATTTAACTATGGCTACACCTTC.

The V gene is TRBV18, the J gene TRBJ1-1; D is undetermined. The CDR3 totals 14 residues. The germline gives CDR1 KGHSH, CDR2 LQKENI. V was cut by 1 base and J by 1 base, with 7 bases left in between. The CDR3: CASSPRQENTEAFF. CDR3 coding DNA: TGTGCCAGCTCACCACGTCAGGAGAACACTGAAGCTTTCTTT. The full variable domain, its missing parts supplied by reference TRBV18 and TRBJ1-1, is NAGVMQNPRHLVRRRGQEARLRCSPMKGHSHVYWYRQLPEEGLKFMVYLQKENIIDESGMPKERFSAEFPKEGPSILRIQQVVRGDSAAYFCASSPRQENTEAFFGQGTRLTVV.